The next 30 T cell receptor beta chains were all read from a single sample in a study of blood T cell repertoires in COVID-19. Assay used: immunoSEQ multiplex PCR; TCRdb lists only in-frame clones, some missing. The sample contains more than 200,000 clones, 80% to 90% of which appear only once. What was sequenced was peripheral blood. Receptor source: a man between 60 and 75 years old with acute or convalescent COVID-19.

This sequence joins TRBV6-1 and TRBJ1-1; 7 bases agree with TRBD1. Germline CDR1 is MNHNS and CDR2 is SASEGT. V lost 0 bases to trimming and J lost 5 bases; unmatched junction nucleotides: 3. The CDR3 length is 14 residues. CDR3 loop: CASSEAEQGTEAFF. The CDR3 DNA follows: TGTGCCAGCAGTGAAGCTGAACAGGGGACTGAAGCTTTCTTT.

The chain combines TRBV18 with TRBJ2-7; 8 bases are a match to TRBD1. The germline V gene encodes CDR1 KGHSH and CDR2 LQKENI. The CDR3 runs to 13 residues. V lost 2 bases, J lost 6 bases, and 3 bases stayed unmatched. The CDR3 DNA reads as TGTGCCAGCTCACCAGGGACAGGCCTCGAGCAGTACTTC. Its protein is CASSPGTGLEQYF.

Notes on this clone: The junction does not match germline at one end; this may be a read error. The chain has TRBV7-7 and TRBJ2-1; D is possibly TRBD1 (6 bases). This CDR3 is built from 15 residues. The germline CDR1 and CDR2 sequences are SSHAT and FNYEAQ (reference sequence). In nucleotides, the CDR3 is TGTGCTAGCAGCTTAGCAGGGGCGGCCTACAATGAGCAGTTCTTC. Amino acids: CASSLAGAAYNEQFF.

In the case of this clone: One end of the junction fails to match germline, which may point to a read error. The V gene is TRBV7-7, the J gene TRBJ2-3; the D gene is possibly TRBD2 (6 bases). The CDR3 has 15 residues. Germline V gene sequence: CDR1 SSHAT, CDR2 FNYEAQ (reference sequence). The CDR3 is CASSPGLPGADTQYF. The DNA for the CDR3 is TGTGCTAGCAGCCCGGGACTTCCCGGGGCAGATACGCAGTATTTT. Full variable domain (rest looked up from reference TRBV7-7 and TRBJ2-3): GAGVSQSPRYKVTKRGQDVTLRCDPISSHATLYWYQQALGQGPEFLTYFNYEAQPDKSGLPSDRFSAERPEGSISTLTIQRTEQRDSAMYRCASSPGLPGADTQYFGPGTRLTVL.

V usage is TRBV7-2 and J usage is TRBJ1-6, with D hard to call. The V and J ends lost 1 base and 4 bases respectively, with 5 bases between them. The germline gives CDR1 SGHTA, CDR2 FQGNSA. The CDR3 sequence is 14 residues long. The chain's CDR3 is CASSLGRYNSPLHF. DNA for the CDR3: TGTGCCAGCAGCTTAGGGAGGTATAATTCACCCCTCCACTTT.

The chain couples TRBV6-5 to TRBJ1-1; D remains unclear. Trimming removed 8 bases at V and 3 bases at J, with 7 bases between. This CDR3 has 11 residues. Germline lookup yields CDR1 MNHEY and CDR2 SVGAGI. CDR3: CASLYDTEAFF. CDR3 DNA: TGTGCCAGCCTTTATGACACTGAAGCTTTCTTT.

This clone was found once. This chain joins TRBV11-2 and TRBJ1-2; D is ambiguous. CDR1 SGHAT and CDR2 FQNNGV come from the germline V gene. The CDR3 spans 14 residues. Between the trimmed V and J ends, which lost 4 bases and 4 bases, there was a span of 13 bases. CDR3 DNA: TGTGCCAGCAGCTCCGCCCACGGGATCTATGGCTACACCTTC. Its translation is CASSSAHGIYGYTF.

This rearrangement joins TRBV3-1 (or the pseudogene TRBV3-2) to TRBJ2-7; 7 bases are a match to TRBD2. CDR1 is LGHDT and CDR2 is YNNKEL in the germline V gene (reference sequence). The V gene end was trimmed by 0 bases and the J gene end by 0 bases; junction bases not matched to a gene: 8. The CDR3 is 17 amino acids. In nucleotides, the CDR3 is TGTGCCAGCAGCCAAGACACCCCCGGGACTATCTCCTACGAGCAGTACTTC. The encoded protein is CASSQDTPGTISYEQYF.

The chain uses TRBV6-5 and TRBJ1-2, with a tentative D call TRBD1 (6 bases). The CDR3 is 13 amino acids. CDR1 and CDR2 from the germline V gene are MNHEY and SVGAGI. V lost 6 bases and J 7 bases, leaving 15 bases between the germline ends. CDR3: CASRGPGGGGYTF. For the CDR3, the DNA is TGTGCCAGCAGGGGGCCGGGGGGCGGTGGCTACACCTTC.

The chain uses TRBV6-5 and TRBJ2-2; 10 bases line up with TRBD1. This CDR3 is built from 13 residues. Looked up from germline, CDR1 is MNHEY and CDR2 is SVGAGI. V dropped 6 bases and J dropped 5; count of bases not matched to a gene: 0. As DNA, the CDR3 is TGTGCCAGCAGGGGACAGGGGACCGGGGAGCTGTTTTTT. It is translated as CASRGQGTGELFF.

This clone came up once. The J gene is TRBJ2-1, the V gene TRBV27; 10 bases are shared with TRBD2. Trimming took 2 bases from V and 4 from J; bases not matched to a gene: 2. The CDR3 spans 15 residues. CDR1 and CDR2 (germline): MNHEY, SMNVEV (reference sequence). For the CDR3, the DNA is TGTGCCAGCAGTTTAAAACTAGCGGGGTACAATGAGCAGTTCTTC. It yields the protein CASSLKLAGYNEQFF.

A note on this clone: Relative to the germline gene, one junction end is altered; a read error may explain this. The V call is TRBV7-7, the J call TRBJ2-3; D possibly corresponds to TRBD1 (6 bases). The CDR3 spans 14 residues. The germline CDR1 and CDR2 sequences are SSHAT and FNYEAQ (reference sequence). The CDR3 coding sequence is TGTGCTAGCAGTGCGACAGGAAGCACAGATACGCAGTATTTT. This sequence encodes CASSATGSTDTQYF.

The sample holds a few counts of this clone. DNA of the CDR3: TGTGCCAGCAGCTTGCAAGGTCCGGGGTGGAACGAGCAGTACTTC. It is translated as CASSLQGPGWNEQYF. The V and J genes are TRBV5-6 and TRBJ2-7; D possibly corresponds to TRBD2 (5 bases). CDR1 and CDR2 from the germline V gene are SGHDT and YYEEEE. Trimming removed 1 base from V and 5 bases from J, with 16 bases in between. The CDR3 is 15 residues long.

The V and J genes are TRBV29-1 and TRBJ2-3; 7 nucleotides line up with TRBD2. CDR3 length: 15 amino acids. V shed 4 bases and J 3 bases; nucleotides not matched to a gene: 10. Germline CDR1 reads SQVTM; CDR2 reads ANQGSEA. CDR3 bases: TGCAGCGTTGCCCCTGGGGCAGCGGGGACAGATACGCAGTATTTT. Amino acid sequence: CSVAPGAAGTDTQYF.

The J gene is TRBJ2-7, the V gene TRBV6-5; 9 nucleotides align to TRBD1. This CDR3 contains 16 residues. The V and J ends lost 0 bases and 3 bases, in that order; junction bases with no gene match: 6. The germline CDR1 and CDR2 sequences are MNHEY and SVGAGI. The CDR3 loop reads CASSYSVTGGGYEQYF. The CDR3 DNA follows: TGTGCCAGCAGTTACTCGGTCACAGGGGGCGGCTACGAGCAGTACTTC.

This clone occurred once. The chain has TRBV11-3 and TRBJ2-7; TRBD1 is a possible D gene (6 bases). V gave up 1 base and J gave up 7 bases, with 14 bases separating them. This CDR3 comprises 14 residues. Germline V gene data show CDR1 as SGHNT and CDR2 as YENEEA. CDR3 DNA sequence: TGTGCCAGCAGCTTAGGAGGAGGTCAGGGGGAGCAGTACTTC. Translating it yields CASSLGGGQGEQYF.

This sequence joins TRBV10-1 and TRBJ1-1; TRBD1 aligns across 7 bases. The CDR3 has 15 amino acids. Germline trimming cut 6 bases from V and 0 bases from J; bases unmatched to any gene: 7. Per germline, CDR1 WNHNN and CDR2 SYGVQD (reference sequence). The DNA of the CDR3 is TGCGCCAGCAGGGCAGGACAGGATCTGAACACTGAAGCTTTCTTT. Amino acid sequence: CASRAGQDLNTEAFF.

This sequence joins TRBV2 and TRBJ2-5; 9 bases align to TRBD1. CDR1 and CDR2 (germline): SNHLY, FYNNEI. CDR3 size: 12 residues. V was clipped by 9 bases and J by 5 bases; unmatched bases: 4. CDR3 nucleotides: TGTGCCAGGGACAGGGGAGGGGAGACCCAGTACTTC. Amino acids: CARDRGGETQYF.

The chain links TRBV18 to TRBJ2-7, with a possible D match to TRBD1 (6 bases). Germline V CDR1 and CDR2: KGHSH, LQKENI. The CDR3 extends over 15 amino acids. V shed 6 bases and J shed 0 bases, with 15 bases lying between them. CDR3 sequence: CASSAGTSSSYEQYF. DNA of the CDR3: TGTGCCAGCTCGGCCGGGACATCCAGCTCCTACGAGCAGTACTTC.

This clone was detected only a few times. The chain is built from TRBV2 and TRBJ2-7, with 7 positions matching TRBD1. Germline V gene sequence: CDR1 SNHLY, CDR2 FYNNEI. V shed 7 bases and J 2 bases; nucleotides not matched to a gene: 5. This CDR3 has 13 amino acids. The CDR3 loop is CASTRDRAYEQYF. The CDR3 nucleotides read TGTGCCAGCACCAGGGACAGAGCCTACGAGCAGTACTTC.

Only one count was recorded for this clone. This chain connects TRBV10-1 to TRBJ2-7; D not certain. Trimming stripped 3 bases from V and 6 bases from J, with 9 bases between. The CDR3 consists of 12 residues. Germline lookup yields CDR1 WNHNN and CDR2 SYGVQD (reference sequence). The chain's CDR3 is CASSDERPEQYF. The CDR3 DNA is TGCGCCAGCAGTGATGAGCGTCCCGAGCAGTACTTC.

This sequence joins TRBV18 and TRBJ1-2; D uncertain. Germline V CDR1 and CDR2: KGHSH, LQKENI. This CDR3 has 13 residues. Trimming removed 4 bases at V and 4 bases at J, with 10 bases between. This CDR3 is CASSHTDGYGYTF. CDR3 DNA sequence: TGTGCCAGCTCACACACAGACGGCTATGGCTACACCTTC.

V and J are TRBV10-3 and TRBJ2-3, with a tentative D call TRBD1 (5 bases). CDR1 and CDR2 from the germline V gene are ENHRY and SYGVKD. The germline V and J ends were trimmed by 0 bases and 2 bases, with 12 bases remaining between them. This CDR3 is 16 amino acids long. CDR3 residues: CAISESRGPTTDTQYF. For the CDR3, the DNA is TGTGCCATCAGTGAGTCAAGGGGCCCCACCACAGATACGCAGTATTTT.

The rearrangement uses TRBV28 and TRBJ1-5, with 7 bases lining up with TRBD1. The junction had 9 bases not matched to a gene; V was cut back by 1 base and J by 0 bases. The CDR3 has 18 residues. Germline CDR1 and CDR2: MDHEN and SYDVKM. The CDR3 sequence: CASSLFAGTAYSNQPQHF. CDR3 coding DNA: TGTGCCAGCAGTTTATTTGCCGGGACAGCTTATAGCAATCAGCCCCAGCATTTT. Full variable domain (missing parts from reference TRBV28 and TRBJ1-5): DVKVTQSSRYLVKRTGEKVFLECVQDMDHENMFWYRQDPGLGLRLIYFSYDVKMKEKGDIPEGYSVSREKKERFSLILESASTNQTSMYLCASSLFAGTAYSNQPQHFGDGTRLSIL.

J is TRBJ2-1 and V is TRBV6-5, with 8 bases that match TRBD1. V lost 5 bases and J lost 7; bases outside the gene matches: 7. Germline-derived CDR1 and CDR2 are MNHEY and SVGAGI. The CDR3 sequence is 14 residues long. CDR3 DNA sequence: TGTGCCAGCAGTCGGACGGACAGGGTTAATGAGCAGTTCTTC. Translated, it gives CASSRTDRVNEQFF.

This clone was detected once. The rearrangement links TRBV11-2 to TRBJ2-3, with D perhaps TRBD2 (6 bases). The germline V and J ends were trimmed by 5 bases and 2 bases, with 14 bases remaining between them. CDR3 size: 15 residues. Germline CDR1 SGHAT, CDR2 FQNNGV. CDR3 in amino acids: CASSPMLAYTDTQYF. The DNA for the CDR3 is TGTGCCAGCAGCCCAATGCTAGCGTACACAGATACGCAGTATTTT.

The genes are TRBV7-6 and TRBJ1-2; 8 bases fit TRBD1. After removal of 5 bases from V and 7 bases from J, the junction contained 12 bases not matched to a gene. CDR1 SGHVS and CDR2 FNYEAQ come from the germline V gene. The CDR3 covers 15 residues. CDR3 sequence reads: CASSRRGQEKGGYTF. DNA of the CDR3: TGTGCCAGCAGCCGGCGGGGACAGGAGAAAGGTGGCTACACCTTC.

This sequence joins TRBV4-1 and TRBJ1-5; perhaps TRBD1 as D (5 bases). Germline lookup yields CDR1 MGHRA and CDR2 YSYEKL. V lost 0 bases and J lost 0, with 6 bases in between. CDR3 length: 15 amino acids. The CDR3 here is CASSQDRASNQPQHF. The DNA of the CDR3 is TGCGCCAGCAGCCAAGACAGGGCTAGCAATCAGCCCCAGCATTTT.

V usage is TRBV5-1 and J usage is TRBJ2-2, with 8 bases that match TRBD2. The length of the CDR3 is 18 residues. With 2 bases clipped from V and 1 base from J, the junction kept 10 bases outside the gene matches. Looked up from germline, CDR1 is SGHRS and CDR2 is YFSETQ. CDR3 in amino acids: CASSFEVRLAGNTGELFF. The CDR3 region has the DNA TGCGCCAGCAGCTTCGAGGTGCGCCTAGCGGGGAACACCGGGGAGCTGTTTTTT.

V usage is TRBV30 and J usage is TRBJ1-3; D gene unclear. V was clipped by 0 bases and J by 0 bases, with 6 bases between them. The CDR3 is 14 residues long. Germline lookup yields CDR1 GTSNPN and CDR2 SVGIG (reference sequence). The CDR3 nucleotides are TGTGCCTGGAGTGTACTGAGCTCTGGAAACACCATATATTTT. It is translated as CAWSVLSSGNTIYF.